This TCR beta chain was recorded in a study of blood T cell repertoires in COVID-19. J gave up 5 bases and V 9 bases, and 13 bases lay outside the gene matches. The CDR3 consists of 14 residues. CDR1 and CDR2 from the germline V gene are MNHEY and SVGAGI. Assay: immunoSEQ multiplex PCR; the TCRdb copy retains only in-frame clones and omits some. This table holds 150,000 to 200,000 clones, around 90% found once. This sequence joins TRBV6-5 and TRBJ2-7; 7 bases are shared with TRBD2. Sequencing input: peripheral blood. This TCR came from a human donor in a cohort sampled during active COVID-19. The CDR3 DNA follows: TGTGCCAGTTCAGCGGGAAGTGTCCCTCACGAGCAGTACTTC. Residues: CASSAGSVPHEQYF.